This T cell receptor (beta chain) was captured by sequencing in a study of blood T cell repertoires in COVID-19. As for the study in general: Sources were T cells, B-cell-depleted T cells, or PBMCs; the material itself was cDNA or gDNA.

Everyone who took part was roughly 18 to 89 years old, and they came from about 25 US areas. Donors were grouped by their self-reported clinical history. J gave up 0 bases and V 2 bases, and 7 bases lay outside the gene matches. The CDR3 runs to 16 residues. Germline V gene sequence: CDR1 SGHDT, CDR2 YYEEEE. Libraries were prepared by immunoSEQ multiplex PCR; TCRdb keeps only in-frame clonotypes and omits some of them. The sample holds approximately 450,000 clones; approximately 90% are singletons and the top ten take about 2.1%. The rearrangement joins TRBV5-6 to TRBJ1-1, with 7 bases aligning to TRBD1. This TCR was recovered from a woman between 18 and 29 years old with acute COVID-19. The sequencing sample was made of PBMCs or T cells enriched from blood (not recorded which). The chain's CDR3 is CASSFRTGQMNTEAFF. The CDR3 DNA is TGTGCCAGCAGCTTCAGGACAGGCCAAATGAACACTGAAGCTTTCTTT.